This TCR beta chain was retrieved from a study of radiotherapy plus CTLA-4 blockade in lung cancer. A note on this clone: No antigen is known for it.

Assay used: immunoSEQ multiplex PCR; TCRdb lists only in-frame clones, some missing. The sample includes over 40,000 clones, around 86% of them seen just once. Findings and limits, study-wide: Tumor-derived TCR clones expanded in blood after radiotherapy plus ipilimumab.

This CDR3 is 15 amino acids long. The germline V gene has CDR1 LNHDA and CDR2 SQIVND (reference sequence). V was pared by 5 bases and J by 5 bases, with 12 bases of the junction left unmatched. The chain employs TRBV19 and TRBJ2-7; 7 nucleotides line up with TRBD1. The origin of this receptor is a human donor with non-small cell lung cancer who had stable disease on radiotherapy plus ipilimumab. The sample here was peripheral blood, taken from a patient treated with radiotherapy plus ipilimumab. The CDR3 spells CASSYKQGTVHEQYF. The CDR3 nucleotides are TGTGCCAGTAGTTACAAACAGGGGACAGTCCACGAGCAGTACTTC.